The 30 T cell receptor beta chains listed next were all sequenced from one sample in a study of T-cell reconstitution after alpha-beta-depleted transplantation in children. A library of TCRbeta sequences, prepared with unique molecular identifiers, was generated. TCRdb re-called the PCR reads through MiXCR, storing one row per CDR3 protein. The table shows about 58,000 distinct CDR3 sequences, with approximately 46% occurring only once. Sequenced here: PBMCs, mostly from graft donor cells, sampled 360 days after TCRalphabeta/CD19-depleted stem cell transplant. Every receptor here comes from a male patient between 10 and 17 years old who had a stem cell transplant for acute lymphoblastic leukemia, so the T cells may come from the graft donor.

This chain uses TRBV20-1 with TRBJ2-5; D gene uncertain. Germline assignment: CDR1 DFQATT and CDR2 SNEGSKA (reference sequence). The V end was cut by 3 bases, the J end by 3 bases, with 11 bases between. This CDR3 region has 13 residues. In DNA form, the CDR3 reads TGCAGTGCTAGGCGCCAGGCCGAAGAGACCCAGTACTTC. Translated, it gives CSARRQAEETQYF.

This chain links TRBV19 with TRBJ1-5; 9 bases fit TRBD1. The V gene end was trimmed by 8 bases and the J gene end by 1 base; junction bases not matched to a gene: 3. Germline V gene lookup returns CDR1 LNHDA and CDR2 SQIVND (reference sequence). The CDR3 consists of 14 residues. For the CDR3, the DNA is TGTGCCAGTGGACAGGGGTTAAGCAATCAGCCCCAGCATTTT. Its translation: CASGQGLSNQPQHF.

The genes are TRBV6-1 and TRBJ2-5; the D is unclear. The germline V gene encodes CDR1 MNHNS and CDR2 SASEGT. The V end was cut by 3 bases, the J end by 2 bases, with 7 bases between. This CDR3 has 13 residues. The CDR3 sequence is CASSDSFQETQYF. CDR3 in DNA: TGTGCCAGCAGTGACAGCTTTCAAGAGACCCAGTACTTC.

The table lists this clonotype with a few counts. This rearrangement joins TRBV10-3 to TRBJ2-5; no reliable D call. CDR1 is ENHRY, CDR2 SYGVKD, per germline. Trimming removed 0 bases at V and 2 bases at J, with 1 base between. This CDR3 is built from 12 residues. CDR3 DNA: TGTGCCATCAGTGAGTCGCAAGAGACCCAGTACTTC. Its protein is CAISESQETQYF.

The CDR3 DNA sequence: TGCAGTGCTAGAGGGATCGGGACAGGGGGCAGGACCGGGGAGCTGTTTTTT. Translation gives CSARGIGTGGRTGELFF. The chain links TRBV20-1 to TRBJ2-2; 12 nucleotides line up with TRBD1. The CDR3 has 17 amino acids. Germline V gives CDR1 DFQATT, CDR2 SNEGSKA (reference sequence). V lost 1 base and J lost 5; bases outside the gene matches: 8.

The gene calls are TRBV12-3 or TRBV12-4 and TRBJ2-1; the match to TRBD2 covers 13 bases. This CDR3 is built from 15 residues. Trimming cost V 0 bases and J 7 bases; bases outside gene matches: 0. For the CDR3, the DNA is TGTGCCAGCAGTTTAGCGACTAGCGGGGGGAATGAGCAGTTCTTC. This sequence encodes CASSLATSGGNEQFF.

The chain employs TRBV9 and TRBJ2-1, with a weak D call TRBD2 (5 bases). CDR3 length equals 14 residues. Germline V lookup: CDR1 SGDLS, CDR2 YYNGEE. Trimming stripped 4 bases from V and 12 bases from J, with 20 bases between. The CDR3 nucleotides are TGTGCCAGCAGCCCCCGGGCTATAAATGAGGGGCAGTTCTTC. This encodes CASSPRAINEGQFF.

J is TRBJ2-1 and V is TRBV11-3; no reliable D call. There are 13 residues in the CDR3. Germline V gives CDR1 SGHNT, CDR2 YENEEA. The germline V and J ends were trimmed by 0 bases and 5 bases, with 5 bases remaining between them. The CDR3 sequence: CASSLETHNEQFF. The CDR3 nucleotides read TGTGCCAGCAGCTTAGAGACCCACAATGAGCAGTTCTTC. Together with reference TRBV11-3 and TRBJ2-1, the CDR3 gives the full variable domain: EAGVVQSPRYKIIEKKQPVAFWCNPISGHNTLYWYLQNLGQGPELLIRYENEEAVDDSQLPKDRFSAERLKGVDSTLKIQPAELGDSAVYLCASSLETHNEQFFGPGTRLTVL.

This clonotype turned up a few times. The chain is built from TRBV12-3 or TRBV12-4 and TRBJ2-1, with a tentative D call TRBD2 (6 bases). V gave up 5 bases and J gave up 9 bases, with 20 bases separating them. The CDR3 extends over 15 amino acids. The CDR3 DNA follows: TGTGCCAGCAGTCCGCTGCGGGAAGCGGCGGGTGAGCAGTTCTTC. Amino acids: CASSPLREAAGEQFF.

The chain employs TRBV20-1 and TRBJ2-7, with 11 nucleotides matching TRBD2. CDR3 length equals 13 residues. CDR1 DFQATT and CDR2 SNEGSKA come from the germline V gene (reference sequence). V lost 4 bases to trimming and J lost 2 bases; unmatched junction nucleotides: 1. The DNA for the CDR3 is TGCAGTGCTAAGACTAGCGGGGCCTACGAGCAGTACTTC. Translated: CSAKTSGAYEQYF.

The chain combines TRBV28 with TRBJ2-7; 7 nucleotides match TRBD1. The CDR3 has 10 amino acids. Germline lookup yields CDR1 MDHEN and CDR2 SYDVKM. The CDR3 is CTTGVDEQYF. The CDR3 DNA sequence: TGTACCACAGGGGTCGACGAGCAGTACTTC.

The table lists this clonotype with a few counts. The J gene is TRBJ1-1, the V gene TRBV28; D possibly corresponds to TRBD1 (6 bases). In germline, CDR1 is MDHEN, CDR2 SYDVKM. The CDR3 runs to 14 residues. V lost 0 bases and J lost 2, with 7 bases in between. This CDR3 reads CASSLWDSNTEAFF. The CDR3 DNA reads TGTGCCAGCAGTTTATGGGACAGTAACACTGAAGCTTTCTTT.

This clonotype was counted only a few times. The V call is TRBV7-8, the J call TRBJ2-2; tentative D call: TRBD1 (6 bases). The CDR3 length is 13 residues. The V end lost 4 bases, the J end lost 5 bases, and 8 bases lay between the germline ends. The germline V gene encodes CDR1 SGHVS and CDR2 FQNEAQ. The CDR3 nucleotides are TGTGCCAGCAGCTCCAGGGGAACCGGGGAGCTGTTTTTT. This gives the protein CASSSRGTGELFF.

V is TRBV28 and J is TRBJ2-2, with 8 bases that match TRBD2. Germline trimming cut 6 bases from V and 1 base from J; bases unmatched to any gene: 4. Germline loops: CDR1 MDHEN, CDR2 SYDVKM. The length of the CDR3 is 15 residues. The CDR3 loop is CASSLSGMNTGELFF. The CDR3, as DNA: TGTGCCAGCAGCCTTAGCGGGATGAACACCGGGGAGCTGTTTTTT.

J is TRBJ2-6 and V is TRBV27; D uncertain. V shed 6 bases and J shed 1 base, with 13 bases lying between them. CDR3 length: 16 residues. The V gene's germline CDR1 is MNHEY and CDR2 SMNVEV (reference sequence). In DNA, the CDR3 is TGTGCCAGCAGGATTATAGGAACGTCTGGGGCCAACGTCCTGACTTTC. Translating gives CASRIIGTSGANVLTF.

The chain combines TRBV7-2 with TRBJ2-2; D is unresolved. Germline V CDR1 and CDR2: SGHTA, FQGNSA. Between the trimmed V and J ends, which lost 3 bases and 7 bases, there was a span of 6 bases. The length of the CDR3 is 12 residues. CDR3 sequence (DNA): TGTGCCAGCAGCTTTGAGTTCGGGGAGCTGTTTTTT. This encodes CASSFEFGELFF.

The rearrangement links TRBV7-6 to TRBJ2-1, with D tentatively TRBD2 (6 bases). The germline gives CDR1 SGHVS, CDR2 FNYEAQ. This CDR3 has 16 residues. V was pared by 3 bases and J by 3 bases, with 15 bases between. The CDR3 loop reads CASSFGVRGSYNEQFF. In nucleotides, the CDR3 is TGTGCCAGCAGCTTCGGGGTCCGGGGGAGCTACAATGAGCAGTTCTTC.

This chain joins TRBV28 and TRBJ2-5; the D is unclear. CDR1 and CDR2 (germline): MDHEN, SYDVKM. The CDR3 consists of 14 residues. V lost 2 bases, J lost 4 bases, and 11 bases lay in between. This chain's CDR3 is CASSLSRVGETQYF. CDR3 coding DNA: TGTGCCAGCAGTTTAAGTCGAGTTGGAGAGACCCAGTACTTC.

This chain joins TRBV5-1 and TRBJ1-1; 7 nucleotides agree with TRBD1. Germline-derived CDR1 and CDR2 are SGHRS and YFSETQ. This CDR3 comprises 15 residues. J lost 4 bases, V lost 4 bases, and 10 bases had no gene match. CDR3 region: CASSPSGGVPTEAFF. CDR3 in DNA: TGCGCCAGCAGCCCATCAGGGGGAGTCCCCACTGAAGCTTTCTTT.

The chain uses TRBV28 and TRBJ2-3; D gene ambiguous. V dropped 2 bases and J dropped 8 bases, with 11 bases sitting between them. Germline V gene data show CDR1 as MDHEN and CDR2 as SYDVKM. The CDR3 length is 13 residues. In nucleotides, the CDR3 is TGTGCCAGCAGTTTACGGATTCCTTTTACGCAGTATTTT. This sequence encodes CASSLRIPFTQYF.

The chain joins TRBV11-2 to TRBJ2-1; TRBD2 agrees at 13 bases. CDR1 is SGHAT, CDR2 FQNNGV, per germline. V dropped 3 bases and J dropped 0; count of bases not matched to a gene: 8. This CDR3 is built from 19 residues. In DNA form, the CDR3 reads TGTGCCAGCAGCTTCCCCGGGACTAGCGGGGACCGCTCCTACAATGAGCAGTTCTTC. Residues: CASSFPGTSGDRSYNEQFF.

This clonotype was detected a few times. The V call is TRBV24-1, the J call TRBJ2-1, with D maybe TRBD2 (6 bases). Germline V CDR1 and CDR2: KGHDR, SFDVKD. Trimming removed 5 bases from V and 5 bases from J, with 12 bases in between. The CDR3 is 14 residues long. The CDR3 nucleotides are TGTGCCACCAGTGGGGTCTCGGGGGACAATGAGCAGTTCTTC. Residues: CATSGVSGDNEQFF.

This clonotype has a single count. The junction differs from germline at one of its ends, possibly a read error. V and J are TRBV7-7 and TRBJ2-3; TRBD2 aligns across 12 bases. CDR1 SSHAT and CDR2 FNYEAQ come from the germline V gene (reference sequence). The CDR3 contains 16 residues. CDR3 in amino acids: CASSPGTSGRGDTQYF. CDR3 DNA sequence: TGTGCTAGCAGCCCCGGGACTAGCGGGCGAGGGGATACGCAGTATTTT.

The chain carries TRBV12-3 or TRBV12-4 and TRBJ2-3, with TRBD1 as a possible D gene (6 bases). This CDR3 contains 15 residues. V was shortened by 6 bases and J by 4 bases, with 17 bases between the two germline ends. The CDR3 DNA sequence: TGTGCCAGCAGCCTAAGCGGCAGGGGCGCAGATACGCAGTATTTT. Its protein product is CASSLSGRGADTQYF.

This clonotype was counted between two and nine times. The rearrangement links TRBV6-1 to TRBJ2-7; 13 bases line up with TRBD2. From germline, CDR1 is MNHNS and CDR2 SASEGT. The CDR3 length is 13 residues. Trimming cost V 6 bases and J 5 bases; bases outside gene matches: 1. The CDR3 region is CASRLAGGHEQYF. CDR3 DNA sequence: TGTGCCAGCAGACTAGCGGGGGGGCACGAGCAGTACTTC.

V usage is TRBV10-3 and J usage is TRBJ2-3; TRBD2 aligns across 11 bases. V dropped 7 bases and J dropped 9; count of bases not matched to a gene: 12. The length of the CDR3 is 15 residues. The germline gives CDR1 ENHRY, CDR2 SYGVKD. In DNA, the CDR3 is TGTGCCATCACCGATGGGGCTAGCGGGGGGCGGACGCAGTATTTT. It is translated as CAITDGASGGRTQYF.

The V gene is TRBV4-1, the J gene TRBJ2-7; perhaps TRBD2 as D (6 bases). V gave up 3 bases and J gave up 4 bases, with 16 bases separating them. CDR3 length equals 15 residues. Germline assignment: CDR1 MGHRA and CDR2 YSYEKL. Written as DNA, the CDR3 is TGCGCCAGCAGCCATTCGGGGATAGCGGTGTACGAGCAGTACTTC. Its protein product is CASSHSGIAVYEQYF.

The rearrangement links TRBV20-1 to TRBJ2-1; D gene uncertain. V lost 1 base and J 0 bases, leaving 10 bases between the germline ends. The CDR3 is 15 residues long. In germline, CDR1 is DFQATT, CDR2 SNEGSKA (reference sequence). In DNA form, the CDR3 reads TGCAGTGCTAGAGGTCCAGTTTCCTCCTACAATGAGCAGTTCTTC. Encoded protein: CSARGPVSSYNEQFF.

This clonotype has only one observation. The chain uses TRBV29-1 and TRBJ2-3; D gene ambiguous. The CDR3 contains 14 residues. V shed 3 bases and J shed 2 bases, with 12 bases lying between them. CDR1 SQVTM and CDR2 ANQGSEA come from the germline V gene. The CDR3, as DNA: TGCAGCGTTGATGGTTTAAGGCTCACAGATACGCAGTATTTT. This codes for CSVDGLRLTDTQYF.

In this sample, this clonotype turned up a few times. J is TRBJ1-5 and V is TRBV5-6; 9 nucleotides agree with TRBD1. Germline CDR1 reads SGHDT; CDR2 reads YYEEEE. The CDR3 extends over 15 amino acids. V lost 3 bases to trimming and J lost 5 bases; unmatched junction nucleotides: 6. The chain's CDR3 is CASSSGTGTDQPQHF. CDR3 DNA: TGTGCCAGCAGCTCAGGGACAGGGACCGATCAGCCCCAGCATTTT.